This record concerns one T cell receptor beta chain sequence. Deletions cut 0 bases from V and 1 base from J, with 12 bases between. This CDR3 comprises 16 residues. Germline V gene sequence: CDR1 SGHVS, CDR2 FNYEAQ. The data were produced by immunoSEQ multiplex PCR, yet TCRdb's version contains in-frame clones alone and is incomplete. The sample carries roughly 38,000 clones, about 78% recorded once. These data belong to a study of blood T cell repertoires in COVID-19. Specimen: peripheral blood. The clonotype originates from a man between 65 and 80 years old with active or convalescent COVID-19. The chain recombines TRBV7-6 with TRBJ1-1, with D tentatively TRBD1 (5 bases). As DNA, the CDR3 is TGTGCCAGCAGCTTAGCGGGCGTCGGACAGAACACTGAAGCTTTCTTT. Translation gives CASSLAGVGQNTEAFF.